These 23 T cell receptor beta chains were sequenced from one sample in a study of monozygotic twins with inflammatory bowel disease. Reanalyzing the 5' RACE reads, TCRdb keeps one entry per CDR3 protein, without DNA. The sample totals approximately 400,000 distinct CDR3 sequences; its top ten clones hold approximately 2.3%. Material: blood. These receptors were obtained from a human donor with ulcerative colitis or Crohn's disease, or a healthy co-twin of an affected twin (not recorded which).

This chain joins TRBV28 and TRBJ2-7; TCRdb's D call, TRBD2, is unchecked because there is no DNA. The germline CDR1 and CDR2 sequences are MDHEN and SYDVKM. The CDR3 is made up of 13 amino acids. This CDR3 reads CASSSPIPYEQYF.

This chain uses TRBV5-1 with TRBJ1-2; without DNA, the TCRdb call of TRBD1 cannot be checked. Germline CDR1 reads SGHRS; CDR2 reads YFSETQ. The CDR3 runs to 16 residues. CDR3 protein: CASSLSAAGPNYGYTF.

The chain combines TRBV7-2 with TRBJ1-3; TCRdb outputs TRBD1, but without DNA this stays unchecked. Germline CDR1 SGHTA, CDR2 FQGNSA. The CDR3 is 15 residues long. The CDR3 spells CASSQSGGTGDTIYF.

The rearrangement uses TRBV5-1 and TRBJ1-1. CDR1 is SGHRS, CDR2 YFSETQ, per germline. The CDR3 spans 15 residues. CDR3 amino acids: CASSLATGLNTEAFF.

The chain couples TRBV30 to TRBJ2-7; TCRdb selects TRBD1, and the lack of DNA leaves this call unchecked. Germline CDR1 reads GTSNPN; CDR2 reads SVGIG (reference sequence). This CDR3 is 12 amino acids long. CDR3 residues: CAWSAGGFEQYF.

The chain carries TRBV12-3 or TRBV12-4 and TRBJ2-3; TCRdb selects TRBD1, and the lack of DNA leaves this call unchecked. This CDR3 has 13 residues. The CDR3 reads CASSLETGYTQYF.

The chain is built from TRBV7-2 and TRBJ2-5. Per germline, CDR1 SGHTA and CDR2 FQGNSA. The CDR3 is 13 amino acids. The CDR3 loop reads CASSGFMVETQYF.

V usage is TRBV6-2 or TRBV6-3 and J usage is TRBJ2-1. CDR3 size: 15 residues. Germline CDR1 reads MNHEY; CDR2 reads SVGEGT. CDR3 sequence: CASSQVESSYNEQFF.

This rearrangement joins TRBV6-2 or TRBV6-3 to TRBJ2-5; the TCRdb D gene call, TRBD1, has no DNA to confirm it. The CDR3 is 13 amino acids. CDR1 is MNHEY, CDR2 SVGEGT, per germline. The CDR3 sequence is CASRRGTAETQYF.

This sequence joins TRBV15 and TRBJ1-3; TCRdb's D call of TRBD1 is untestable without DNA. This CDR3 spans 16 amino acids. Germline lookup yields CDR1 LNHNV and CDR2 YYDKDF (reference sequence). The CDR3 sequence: CATSRGTGSSGNTIYF. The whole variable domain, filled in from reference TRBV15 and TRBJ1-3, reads DAMVIQNPRYQVTQFGKPVTLSCSQTLNHNVMYWYQQKSSQAPKLLFHYYDKDFNNEADTPDNFQSRRPNTSFCFLDIRSPGLGDTAMYLCATSRGTGSSGNTIYFGEGSWLTVV.

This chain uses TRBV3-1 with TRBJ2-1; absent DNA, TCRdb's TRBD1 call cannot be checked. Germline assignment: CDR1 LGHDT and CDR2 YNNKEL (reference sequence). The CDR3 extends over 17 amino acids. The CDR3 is CASSQQTGPSSYNEQFF.

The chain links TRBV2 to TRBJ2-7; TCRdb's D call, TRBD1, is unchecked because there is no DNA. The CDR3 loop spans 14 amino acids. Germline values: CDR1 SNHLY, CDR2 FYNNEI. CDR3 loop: CASSARTGGYEQYF. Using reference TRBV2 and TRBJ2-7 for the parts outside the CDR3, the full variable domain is EPEVTQTPSHQVTQMGQEVILRCVPISNHLYFYWYRQILGQKVEFLVSFYNNEISEKSEIFDDQFSVERPDGSNFTLKIRSTKLEDSAMYFCASSARTGGYEQYFGPGTRLTVT.

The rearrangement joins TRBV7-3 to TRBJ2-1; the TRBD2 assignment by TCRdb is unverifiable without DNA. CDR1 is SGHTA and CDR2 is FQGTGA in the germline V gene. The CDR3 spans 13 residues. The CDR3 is CASSSGTRNEQFF.

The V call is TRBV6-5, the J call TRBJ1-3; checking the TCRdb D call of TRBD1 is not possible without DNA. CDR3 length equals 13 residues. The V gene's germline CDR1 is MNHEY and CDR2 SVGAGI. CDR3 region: CASSRQGAYTIYF.

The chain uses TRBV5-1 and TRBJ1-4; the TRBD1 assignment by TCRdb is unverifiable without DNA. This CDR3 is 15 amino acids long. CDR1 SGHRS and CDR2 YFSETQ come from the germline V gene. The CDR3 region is CASSLGTGTNEKLFF.

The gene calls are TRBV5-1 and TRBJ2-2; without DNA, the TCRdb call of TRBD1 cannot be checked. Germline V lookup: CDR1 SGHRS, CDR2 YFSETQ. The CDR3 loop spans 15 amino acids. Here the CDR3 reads CASGGTGKSAGELFF.

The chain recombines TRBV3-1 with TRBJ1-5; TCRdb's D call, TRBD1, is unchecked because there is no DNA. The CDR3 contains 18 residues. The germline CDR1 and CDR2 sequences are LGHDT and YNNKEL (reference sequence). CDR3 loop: CASSQDYGSGASNQPQHF.

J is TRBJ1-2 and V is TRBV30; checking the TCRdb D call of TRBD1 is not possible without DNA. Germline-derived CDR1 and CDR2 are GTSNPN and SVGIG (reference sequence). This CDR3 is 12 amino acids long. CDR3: CAWSPGQSGYTF.

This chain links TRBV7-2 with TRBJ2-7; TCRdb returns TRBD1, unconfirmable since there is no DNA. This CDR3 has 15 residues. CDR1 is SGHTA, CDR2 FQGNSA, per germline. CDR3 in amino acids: CASSLVTRAVYEQYF.

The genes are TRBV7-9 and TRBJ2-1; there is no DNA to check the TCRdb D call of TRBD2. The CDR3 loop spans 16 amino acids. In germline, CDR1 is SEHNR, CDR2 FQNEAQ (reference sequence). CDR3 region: CASKLSLRGGENEQFF.

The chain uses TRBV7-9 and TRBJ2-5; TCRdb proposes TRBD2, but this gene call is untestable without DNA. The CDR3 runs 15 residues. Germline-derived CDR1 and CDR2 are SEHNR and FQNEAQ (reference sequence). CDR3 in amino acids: CASSLEAGLGETQYF. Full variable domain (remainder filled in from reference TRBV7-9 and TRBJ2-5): DTGVSQNPRHKITKRGQNVTFRCDPISEHNRLYWYRQTLGQGPEFLTYFQNEAQLEKSRLLSDRFSAERPKGSFSTLEIQRTEQGDSAMYLCASSLEAGLGETQYFGPGTRLLVL.

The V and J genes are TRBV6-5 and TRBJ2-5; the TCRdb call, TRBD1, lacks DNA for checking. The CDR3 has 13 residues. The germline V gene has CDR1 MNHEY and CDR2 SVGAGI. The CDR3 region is CASKLGTGGVQYF.

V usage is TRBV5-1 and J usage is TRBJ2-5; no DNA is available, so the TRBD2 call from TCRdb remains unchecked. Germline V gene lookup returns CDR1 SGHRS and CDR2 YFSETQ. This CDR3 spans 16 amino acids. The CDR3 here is CASSLRASGGQETQYF.